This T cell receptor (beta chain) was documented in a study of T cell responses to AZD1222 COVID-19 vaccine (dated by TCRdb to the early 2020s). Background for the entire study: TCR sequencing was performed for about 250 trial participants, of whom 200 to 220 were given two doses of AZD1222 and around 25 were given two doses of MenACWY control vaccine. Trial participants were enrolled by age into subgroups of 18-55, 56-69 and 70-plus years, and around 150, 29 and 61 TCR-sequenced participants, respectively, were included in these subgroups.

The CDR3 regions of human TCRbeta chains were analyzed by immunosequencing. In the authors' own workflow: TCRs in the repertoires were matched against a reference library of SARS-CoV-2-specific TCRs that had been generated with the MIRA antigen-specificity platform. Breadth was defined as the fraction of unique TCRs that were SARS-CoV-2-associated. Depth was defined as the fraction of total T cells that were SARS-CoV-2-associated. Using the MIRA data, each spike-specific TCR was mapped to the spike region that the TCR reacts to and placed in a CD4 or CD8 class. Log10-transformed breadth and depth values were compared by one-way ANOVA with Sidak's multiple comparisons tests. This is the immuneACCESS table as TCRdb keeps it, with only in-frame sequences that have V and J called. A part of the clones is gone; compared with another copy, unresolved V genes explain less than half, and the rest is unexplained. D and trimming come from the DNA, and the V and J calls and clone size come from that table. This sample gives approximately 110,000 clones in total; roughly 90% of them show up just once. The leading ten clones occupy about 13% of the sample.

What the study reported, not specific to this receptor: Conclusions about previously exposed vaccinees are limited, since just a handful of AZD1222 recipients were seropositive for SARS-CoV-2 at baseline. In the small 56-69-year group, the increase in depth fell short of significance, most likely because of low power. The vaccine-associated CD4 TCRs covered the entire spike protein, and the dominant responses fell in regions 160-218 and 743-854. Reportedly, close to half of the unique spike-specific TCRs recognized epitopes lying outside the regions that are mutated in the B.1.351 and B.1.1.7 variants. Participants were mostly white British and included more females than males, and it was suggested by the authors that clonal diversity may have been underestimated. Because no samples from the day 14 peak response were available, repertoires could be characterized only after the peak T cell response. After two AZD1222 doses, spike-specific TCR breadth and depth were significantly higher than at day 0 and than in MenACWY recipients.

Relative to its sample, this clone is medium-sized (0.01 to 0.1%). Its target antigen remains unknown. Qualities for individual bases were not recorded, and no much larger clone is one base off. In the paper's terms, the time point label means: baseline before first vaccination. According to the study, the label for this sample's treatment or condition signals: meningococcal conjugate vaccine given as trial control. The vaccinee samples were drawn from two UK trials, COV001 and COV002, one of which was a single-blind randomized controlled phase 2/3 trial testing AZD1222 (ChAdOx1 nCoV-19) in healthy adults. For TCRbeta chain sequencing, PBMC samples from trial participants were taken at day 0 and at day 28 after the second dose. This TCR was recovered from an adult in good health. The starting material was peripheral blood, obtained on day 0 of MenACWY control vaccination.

The sequenced DNA is TGTGCCAGCAGCTTAGAACGGTCCTCCCGCCCCTACGAGCAGTACTTC. Its protein reads: CASSLERSSRPYEQYF. The V gene is TRBV7-9 and the J gene is TRBJ2-7, with an unclear D gene assignment. The germline V gene encodes CDR1 SEHNR and CDR2 FQNEAQ (reference sequence). From its cysteine to its phenylalanine, the CDR3 spans 16 amino acids. The only DNA kept is the CDR3, 48 bases in frame from the first base. At the junction V is shortened by 1 base and J by 2 bases, with 15 bases in between.